These 10 T cell receptor beta chains were all obtained from the same sample, sequenced in a study of cytotoxic CD8 clonotypes in ibrutinib-treated CLL. Produced via immunoSEQ multiplex PCR; TCRdb's table is partial and in-frame only. This table holds tens of thousands of clones, just under 70% found once. The sequences come from PBMCs, collected after 24 months of ibrutinib treatment. These receptors originate from a human donor with chronic lymphocytic leukemia.

The table lists this clone with a count of one. J is TRBJ1-3 and V is TRBV18, with D unclear. The CDR3 totals 16 residues. Germline CDR1 reads KGHSH; CDR2 reads LQKENI. Trimming pared 0 bases from V and 0 bases from J, leaving 9 bases between. The CDR3 sequence is CASSPPEQLSGNTIYF. CDR3 DNA: TGTGCCAGCTCACCACCGGAACAACTCTCTGGAAACACCATATATTTT.

The sample holds one count of this clone. J is TRBJ1-5 and V is TRBV29-1; D call uncertain. CDR1 is SQVTM and CDR2 is ANQGSEA in the germline V gene. The germline V and J ends were trimmed by 5 bases and 1 base, with 6 bases remaining between them. The CDR3 extends over 12 amino acids. For the CDR3, the DNA is TGCAGCGTTCAGGAAAGCAATCAGCCCCAGCATTTT. It yields the protein CSVQESNQPQHF.

V and J are TRBV5-4 and TRBJ2-2; D not certain. The CDR3 is 12 residues long. The germline V gene has CDR1 SGHNT and CDR2 YYREEE (reference sequence). Trimming cost V 6 bases and J 5 bases, with 8 bases left between them. In DNA form, the CDR3 reads TGTGCCAGCAACACCGGAACCGGGGAGCTGTTTTTT. This gives the protein CASNTGTGELFF. Using reference TRBV5-4 and TRBJ2-2 for the parts outside the CDR3, the full variable domain is ETGVTQSPTHLIKTRGQQVTLRCSSQSGHNTVSWYQQALGQGPQFIFQYYREEENGRGNFPPRFSGLQFPNYSSELNVNALELDDSALYLCASNTGTGELFFGEGSRLTVL.

The CDR3 DNA sequence: TGTGCCAGCAGCGGGCGGGCTCCGAACACTGAAGCTTTCTTT. As protein: CASSGRAPNTEAFF. This chain joins TRBV5-4 and TRBJ1-1; D remains unclear. CDR1 is SGHNT and CDR2 is YYREEE in the germline V gene (reference sequence). The CDR3 loop spans 14 amino acids. Trimming took off 4 bases at V and 1 base at J, with 11 bases between the two ends.

The rearrangement joins TRBV19 to TRBJ1-5; tentatively, D is TRBD1 (6 bases). The CDR3 has 15 residues. The V end was cut by 5 bases, the J end by 6 bases, with 17 bases between. Per germline, CDR1 LNHDA and CDR2 SQIVND (reference sequence). CDR3 sequence (DNA): TGTGCCAGTAGTGCACCCGGCAGGGGACTTCAGCCCCAGCATTTT. This codes for CASSAPGRGLQPQHF.

The chain carries TRBV2 and TRBJ1-4; D is uncertain. V was clipped by 4 bases and J by 8 bases, with 5 bases between them. Germline loops: CDR1 SNHLY, CDR2 FYNNEI. The CDR3 runs 11 residues. The chain's CDR3 is CASSVREKLFF. CDR3 DNA sequence: TGTGCCAGCAGTGTGCGAGAAAAACTGTTTTTT. The variable domain in full, completed from reference TRBV2 and TRBJ1-4, reads EPEVTQTPSHQVTQMGQEVILRCVPISNHLYFYWYRQILGQKVEFLVSFYNNEISEKSEIFDDQFSVERPDGSNFTLKIRSTKLEDSAMYFCASSVREKLFFGSGTQLSVL.

The chain has TRBV2 and TRBJ2-1; a possible D gene is TRBD2 (7 bases). With 7 bases removed from V and 7 bases from J, the gap between germline ends came to 20 bases. The CDR3 has 15 amino acids. Germline values: CDR1 SNHLY, CDR2 FYNNEI. CDR3 DNA: TGTGCCAGCAATGGACAGTGGGGGGGCGGGAATGAGCAGTTCTTC. Amino acids: CASNGQWGGGNEQFF.

The rearrangement joins TRBV6-6 to TRBJ1-3, with D unresolved. Germline V gene lookup returns CDR1 MNHNY and CDR2 SVGAGI (reference sequence). The CDR3 extends over 15 amino acids. Trimming shortened V by 2 bases and J by 1 base, and 9 bases separated the two germline ends. The CDR3 loop is CASSYAPRSGNTIYF. CDR3 sequence (DNA): TGTGCCAGCAGTTACGCACCACGGTCTGGAAACACCATATATTTT.

Here the CDR3 reads CASSISRYYEQYF. DNA of the CDR3: TGTGCCAGTAGTATATCCAGGTACTACGAGCAGTACTTC. The chain is built from TRBV19 and TRBJ2-7; D is uncertain. Trimming took 2 bases from V and 3 from J, leaving 8 bases between them. This CDR3 spans 13 amino acids. CDR1 and CDR2 from the germline V gene are LNHDA and SQIVND (reference sequence).

In its sample, this clone was seen many times. V usage is TRBV7-9 and J usage is TRBJ1-2, with no clear D. Deletions cut 2 bases from V and 6 bases from J, with 7 bases between. This CDR3 region has 12 residues. The germline V gene encodes CDR1 SEHNR and CDR2 FQNEAQ (reference sequence). The CDR3 sequence: CASSLNRDGYTF. The CDR3 nucleotides are TGTGCCAGCAGCTTAAACCGGGATGGCTACACCTTC. The full variable domain, with the rest looked up from reference TRBV7-9 and TRBJ1-2, is DTGVSQNPRHKITKRGQNVTFRCDPISEHNRLYWYRQTLGQGPEFLTYFQNEAQLEKSRLLSDRFSAERPKGSFSTLEIQRTEQGDSAMYLCASSLNRDGYTFGSGTRLTVV.